The subject of this entry is one TCR beta chain. This clonotype was seen repeatedly, ten times or more. Its target antigen remains unknown. No much larger clonotype is one base removed from it; base qualities were not supplied. Reverse transcription of approximately 460 ng RNA was performed with SuperScript III using primers directed against the alpha and beta constant regions. Alpha and beta chain libraries were generated separately via chain-specific third strand synthesis with multiplexing indices. The protocol used a single primer pair to amplify all rearrangements within a chain, which avoided primer bias, and attached molecular barcodes to each cDNA molecule. Purified cDNA was ligated with T4 RNA Ligase 1 onto a 5' RACE adapter bearing a random hexamer and the SP2 sequencing primer site. With slow temperature ramps used to favor optimal annealing, second strand synthesis was primed from the SP2 site with Phusion polymerase. The 12-nucleotide barcode on each molecule comprised two random hexamer sequences, both introduced before amplification and concatenated. An amplification PCR of 23 cycles with P5s and P7 primers came after a short first PCR that had added P5 and P7 adapter elements plus a second index. In total the libraries went through roughly 27 PCR cycles, after which the libraries were quantified on a Qubit, sized on a Bioanalyzer, and diluted to about 4 nM. Normalized libraries were sequenced on an Illumina MiSeq with 2 x 250 paired-end kits. Into approximately 10 ul Tris-Cl, the reverse transcription reactions were eluted following cleanup on MinElute columns. The adapter ligations were run for 23 hours at 16 degrees C, and AMPure XP beads at a 1:1 ratio were afterwards used to clean them. Under the source paper's analysis protocol: A modified Decombinator processed the demultiplexed FASTQ files and output V, J, insert and barcode information. Sequences sharing a barcode but differing from the dominant sequence were discarded as errors, and barcodes clustered at Levenshtein distance 3 were counted to estimate original cDNA molecules. The R packages ineq, vegan, igraph and RCytoscape were used for downstream analyses, with IMGT nomenclature and CDR3 definitions applied. The authors computed V gene usage over distinct sequences and counted each TCR a single time to avoid skew from clonal expansion. Similarity networks connected unique CDR3 amino acid sequences within a donor whenever two sequences differed by a single Levenshtein edit. Published HIV-specific CDR3s (roughly 96 alpha, 600 to 850 beta) and CMV-specific CDR3s (roughly twelve alpha, around 250 beta) were compiled and searched for in the repertoires. Random subsampling to size-matched repertoires showed patients' decreased diversity was not caused by their lower sequence numbers. TCRdb itself trimmed the public reads at Q25 with fastp, ran MiXCR and retained productive beta chains. Every distinct CDR3 protein forms one entry, paired with its most common genes and DNA. The V and J calls reflect TCRdb's pipeline rather than the authors' work. The sample table records about 16,000 distinct CDR3 sequences; 9.4% of these occur just once. Approximately 5.1% of the sample is in the top ten clones.

The data belong to a study of HIV-infected patients and healthy controls (dated by TCRdb to the mid-2010s). Some background on the complete study: The question the study tested was whether immune perturbation and reconstitution could be captured by deep TCR repertoire sequencing of small blood samples from HIV patients.

The CDR1 and CDR2 encoded by the germline V gene are SNHLY and FYNNEI. Inclusive of the bounding cysteine and phenylalanine, the CDR3 is 14 residues long. Only the CDR3 DNA stays, 42 bases, in frame from base 1. V and J are truncated by 1 base and 1 base respectively, leaving an intervening sequence of 6 bases. Points the paper makes about the study in general: The pairing of alpha and beta chains was not determined in the samples. The use of whole blood limited sequencing depth and precluded separation of the dynamics of distinct T-cell subpopulations. Healthy control repertoires showed roughly threefold more distinct CDR3s and higher Shannon diversity than untreated HIV+ repertoires. During therapy, a significant decrease in frequency was seen for HIV-associated CDR3s, whereas no significant change was found for CMV-associated CDR3s, although most of them became more frequent. The study did not determine donor HLA types. Processing included only sixteen HIV-infected individuals, and this was regarded by the authors as a major limit on how widely the findings apply. Alpha-chain CDR3s from MAIT cells occurred at high frequency in healthy controls but were severely depleted in HIV+ repertoires. More CDR3s were shared between individuals among healthy controls than among HIV+ patients, as measured by Jaccard index and by the count of highly shared sequences. Differing numbers of distinct sequences in patients and controls hindered comparison, and size-matching assigned excessive weight to rare events in the HIV-infected data. The observed differences in diversity could not be explained by the slight differences in age and sex profiles between the study cohorts. Compared with controls, HIV-infected patients showed significantly different mean usage of eight alpha and eight beta V genes. Significantly higher mean Gini indices were seen in HIV-infected repertoires than in controls, possibly reflecting oligoclonality. The apparent post-therapy recovery of the Gini index in HIV-infected patients was not reproduced in size-matched repertoire data.

Whole blood was used without cell fractionation, so all unsorted peripheral T cells were reflected in the repertoire. Ten uninfected healthy donors were sampled as controls, and four of these ten donors were sampled twice approximately three months apart. For RNA extraction, a roughly 2.7 ml sample of peripheral blood was drawn into Tempus tubes. Residual genomic DNA was removed with the TURBO-DNase kit and globin mRNA was depleted with GLOBINclear. The sequenced sample consisted of blood. The sequence came from an adult in good health. The V and J segments used are TRBV2 and TRBJ2-3; confidence is insufficient to name the D gene. The CDR3: CASSEGAGTDTQYF. The DNA reads as follows: TGTGCCAGCAGTGAAGGGGCAGGCACAGATACGCAGTATTTT. Outside the CDR3, residues come from the reference TRBV2 and TRBJ2-3 proteins, so the full variable domain is: EPEVTQTPSHQVTQMGQEVILRCVPISNHLYFYWYRQILGQKVEFLVSFYNNEISEKSEIFDDQFSVERPDGSNFTLKIRSTKLEDSAMYFCASSEGAGTDTQYFGPGTRLTVL.